This TCR beta chain was obtained from a study of hypomethylating agent response in myelodysplastic syndrome. There are 15 residues in the CDR3. V lost 2 bases and J lost 2, with 12 bases in between. The germline CDR1 and CDR2 sequences are SGHTA and FQGNSA. A single count supports this clone. TCRdb's copy holds only in-frame clones and misses some; the assay was immunoSEQ multiplex PCR. The sample lists 1,600 or so clones; approximately 78% were seen once. This chain links TRBV7-2 with TRBJ1-2; unclear D gene. Sequences were derived from bone marrow, sampled before or after starting hypomethylating agent treatment for myelodysplastic syndrome (not recorded which). The sequence came from a human donor with myelodysplastic syndrome. The chain's CDR3 is CASSLFTDWNYGYTF. The CDR3 coding sequence is TGTGCCAGCAGCTTATTTACAGATTGGAACTATGGCTACACCTTC.